This is a list of T cell receptor beta chains from one sample in a study of blood T cells in healthy people across ages. TCRdb re-analysed the 5' RACE reads in MiXCR, keeping a single row per CDR3 protein. The sample lists approximately 960,000 distinct CDR3 sequences; around 29% were seen once. Separately, the same data were catalogued under a study of T cells of mothers and their children.

What was sequenced was blood. Source of these receptors: a middle-aged woman in good health. Each CDR3 is given with its conserved first and last residue.

j_call v_call cdr3_aa
TRBJ2-1 TRBV29-1 CSCRGGSSYNEQFF
TRBJ2-2 TRBV25-1 CASGTGNTGELFF
TRBJ1-6 TRBV7-9 CASSSGGTGSNTHF
TRBJ2-2 TRBV6-5 CASKFRVMGSGELFF
TRBJ2-3 TRBV20-1 CSARVDSTDTQYF
TRBJ2-3 TRBV5-1 CASSLGNRGADTQYF
TRBJ1-5 TRBV6-5 CASSYSKSGGQPQHF
TRBJ2-3 TRBV6-4 CASSDSGTGSDTQYF
TRBJ2-1 TRBV5-1 CASSLAGQGAIDEQFF
TRBJ2-7 TRBV7-2 CASSRGTMGLEQYF
TRBJ2-7 TRBV12-5 CASGWRGDVYEQYF
TRBJ1-2 TRBV20-1 CSASLLGERGANYGYTF
TRBJ2-6 TRBV27 CASSLLKPGANVRTF
TRBJ1-1 TRBV20-1 CSGRVGSTEAFF
TRBJ2-1 TRBV9 CASSVGGGTSSQFF
TRBJ1-6 TRBV7-2 CASSGHGTLRNSPLHF
TRBJ1-1 TRBV18 CASSPTTNTEAFF
TRBJ2-2 TRBV27 CASSLVGGLNTGELFF
TRBJ1-2 TRBV27 CASRDRDVNYGYTF
TRBJ2-3 TRBV11-2 CASSWGTSGRRGDTQYF
TRBJ2-7 TRBV7-2 CASSQVHRGRDPYEQYF
TRBJ1-6 TRBV7-9 CASTEERGGDSPLHF
TRBJ1-6 TRBV20-1 CSAIWDRGTPLHF
TRBJ1-2 TRBV5-1 CASTQAGGGYGYTF
TRBJ2-2 TRBV7-8 CASTQIAGELFF
TRBJ2-1 TRBV3-1 CASSLSRLAAMNNEQFF
TRBJ1-1 TRBV7-2 CASTSPRQGATEAFF
TRBJ2-7 TRBV24-1 CATSDPGPTLCEQYF
TRBJ1-2 TRBV7-2 CASSRDSYGYTF
TRBJ2-7 TRBV18 CASSPRQGATETRYF